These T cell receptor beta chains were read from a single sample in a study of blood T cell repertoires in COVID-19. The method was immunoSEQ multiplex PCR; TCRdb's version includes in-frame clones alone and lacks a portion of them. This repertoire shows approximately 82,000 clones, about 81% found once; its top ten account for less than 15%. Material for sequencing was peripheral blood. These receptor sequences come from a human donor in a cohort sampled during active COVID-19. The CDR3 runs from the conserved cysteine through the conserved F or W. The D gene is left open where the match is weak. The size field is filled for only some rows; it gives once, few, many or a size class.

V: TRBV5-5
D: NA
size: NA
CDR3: CASSRDFTDTQYF

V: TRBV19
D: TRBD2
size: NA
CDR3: CASSMSGGAVAKNIQYF

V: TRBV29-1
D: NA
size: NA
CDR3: CSVVGTGGYTF

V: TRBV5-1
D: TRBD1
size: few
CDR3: CASSLLWDRNTEAFF

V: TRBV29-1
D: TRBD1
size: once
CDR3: CSAPRGDSSFF

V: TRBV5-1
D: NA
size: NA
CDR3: CASSLAVSTGQETQYF

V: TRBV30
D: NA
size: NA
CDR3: CAWSPRGGSNQPQHF

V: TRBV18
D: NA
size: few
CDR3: CASSPTNMNTEAFF

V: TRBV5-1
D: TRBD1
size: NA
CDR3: CASSSPDRPLYGYTF

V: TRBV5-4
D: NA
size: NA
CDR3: CASSTGGRTDTQYF

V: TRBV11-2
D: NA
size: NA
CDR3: CASTYQGYEQYF

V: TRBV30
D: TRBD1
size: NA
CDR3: CAWSNRLFGTGWGNQPQHF

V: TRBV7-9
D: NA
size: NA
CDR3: CASSLGQSLQETQYF

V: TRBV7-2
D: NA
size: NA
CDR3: CASSLASSYGYTF

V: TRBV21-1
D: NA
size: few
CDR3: CASSKEEENTEAFF

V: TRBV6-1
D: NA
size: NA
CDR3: CASRDGYEQYF

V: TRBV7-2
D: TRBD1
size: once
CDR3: CASSAGGTGGMNTEAFF

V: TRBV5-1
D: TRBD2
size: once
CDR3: CASSRSGGAYEQFF

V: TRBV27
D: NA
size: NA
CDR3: CASSLMGQLSTDTQYF

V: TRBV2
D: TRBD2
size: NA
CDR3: CASGGVETQYF

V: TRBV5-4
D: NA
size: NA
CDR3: CASSPGHLQETQYF

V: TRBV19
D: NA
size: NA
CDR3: CASSIWDKISNYGYTF

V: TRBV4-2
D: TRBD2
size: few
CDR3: CASSQEGRLAEYEQYF

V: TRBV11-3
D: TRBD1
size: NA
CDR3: CASSSGQGAGEQYF

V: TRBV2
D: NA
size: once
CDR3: CASSRVGTEAFF

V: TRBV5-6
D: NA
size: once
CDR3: CASSLGSEAFF

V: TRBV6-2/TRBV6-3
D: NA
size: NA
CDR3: CASSSGSGANVLTF

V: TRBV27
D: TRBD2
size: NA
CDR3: CASTGGGGKAYEQYF

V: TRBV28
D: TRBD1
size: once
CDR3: CASSQGGQGGNTIYF

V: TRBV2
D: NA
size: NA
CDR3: CASSEVGGAYGYTF

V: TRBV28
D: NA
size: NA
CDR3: CASSFAVGELFF

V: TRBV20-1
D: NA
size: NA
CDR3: CSASADYYEQYF

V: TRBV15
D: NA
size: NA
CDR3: CATSKWQGTYGYTF

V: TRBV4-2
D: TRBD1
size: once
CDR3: CASSYGQGDYGYTF

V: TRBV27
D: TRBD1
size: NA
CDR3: CASSTTGGPVYNSPLHF

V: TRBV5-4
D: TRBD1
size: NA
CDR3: CASSQTGDEKLFF

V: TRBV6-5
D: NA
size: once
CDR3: CASSSLGGRNEQYF

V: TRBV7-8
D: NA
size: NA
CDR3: CASSLGYGGSNTGELFF

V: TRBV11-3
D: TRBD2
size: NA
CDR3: CASSLDPSGADNGELFF

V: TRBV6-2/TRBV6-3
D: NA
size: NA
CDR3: CASSYLPTGNTEAFF

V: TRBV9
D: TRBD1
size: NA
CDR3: CASSVVEGAITDTQYF

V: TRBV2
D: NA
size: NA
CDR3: CAREFMVMNTEAFF

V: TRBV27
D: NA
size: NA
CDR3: CASSLCTQNPTDTQYF

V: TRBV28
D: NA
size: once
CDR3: CASSLWGRGGRQPQHF

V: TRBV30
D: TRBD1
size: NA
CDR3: CAWSSGGRWNTEAFF

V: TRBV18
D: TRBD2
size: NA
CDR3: CASSPFRQGRLAGGRTYEQYF

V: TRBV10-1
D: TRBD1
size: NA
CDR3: CASSAPRPGGFEDEQFF

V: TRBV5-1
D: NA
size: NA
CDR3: CASSIQGNTEAFF

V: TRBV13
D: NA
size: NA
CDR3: CASSLQNTEAFF

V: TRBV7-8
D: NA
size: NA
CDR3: CASSFQGSYEQYF

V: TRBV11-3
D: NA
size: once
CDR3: CASSLTRQPLSGANVLTF

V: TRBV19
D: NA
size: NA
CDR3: CASSRDRYYSNQPQHF

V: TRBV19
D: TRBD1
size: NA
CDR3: CASSMDRAYGYTF

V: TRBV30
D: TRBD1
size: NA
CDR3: CAWSSIPGQGKGETQYF

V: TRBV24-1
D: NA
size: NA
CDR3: CATRPTTGRGNTEAFF

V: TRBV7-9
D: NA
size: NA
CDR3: CASSPAGEAHEQYF

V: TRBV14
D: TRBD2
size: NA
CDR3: CASSPLATSGGRNEQFF

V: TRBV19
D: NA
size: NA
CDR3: CASRTLDRLNTEAFF

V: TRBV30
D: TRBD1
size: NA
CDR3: CAWSVTRQGNYGYTF

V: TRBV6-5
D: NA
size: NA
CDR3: CASTWQGNSPLHF